The source of this T cell receptor beta chain is a study of cytomegalovirus exposure and HLA in healthy donors. Study summary: Within the Caucasian-associated ancestry cluster were roughly 79% of the roughly 400 genotyped donors. Whole-study results and caveats: Sequencing depth across donors, presence/absence analyses assumed, was roughly uniform. A later analysis linked a missense variant in DCLRE1C to the trimming of TCR beta V and J genes.

The primer mix had 60 Vbeta and 13 Jbeta primers. Assay: immunoSEQ multiplex PCR; the TCRdb copy retains only in-frame clones and omits some. This sample has 150,000 to 200,000 clones, with about four fifths found just once. A note on this clone: The antigen is not known.

The source is a male donor in good health and CMV-seropositive. The sequenced sample consisted of PBMCs.

The CDR3 DNA reads as TGTGCCAGCTTGGGGGTAGGAGGGGGCTACACCTTC. Translating it yields CASLGVGGGYTF. V is TRBV27 and J is TRBJ1-2; tentatively, D is TRBD1 (5 bases). The CDR3 is made up of 12 amino acids. The V and J ends lost 8 bases and 8 bases respectively, with 15 bases between them. The germline CDR1 and CDR2 sequences are MNHEY and SMNVEV (reference sequence).